Shown below are 20 T cell receptor beta chains from a single sample sequenced in a study of T cell repertoires in cytomegalovirus infection. TCRdb independently ran MiXCR on the reads; one entry per CDR3 protein. The sample lists around 270,000 distinct CDR3 sequences, approximately 9.2% seen once, with roughly 16% in the top ten. Sequenced sample: PBMCs. The receptors were sampled from a human donor in good health (CMV status not recorded). Some clones in this sample may be carry-over from other donors' samples.

With regard to this clonotype: Since a much larger clone is just one base distant, this may be a read error. It is likely a read error, because the conserved phenylalanine at the end of the CDR3 is missing. The chain is built from TRBV7-2 and TRBJ2-5, with TRBD2 as a possible D gene (6 bases). The CDR3 contains 14 residues. Trimming cost V 3 bases and J 5 bases, with 13 bases left between them. Germline CDR1 and CDR2: SGHTA and FQGNSA. CDR3 DNA sequence: TGTGCCAGCAGCTTTTCGGAGGGCCCGGAGACCCAGTACTCC. It specifies CASSFSEGPETQYS.

The V gene is TRBV6-2 or TRBV6-3, the J gene TRBJ1-6; the D gene is possibly TRBD1 (6 bases). V gave up 0 bases and J gave up 10 bases, with 13 bases separating them. CDR1 is MNHEY, CDR2 SVGEGT, per germline. CDR3 size: 15 residues. The CDR3 bases are TGTGCCAGCAGTTACTCGGACAGTCTTTACTCACCCCTCCACTTT. It codes for CASSYSDSLYSPLHF.

The genes are TRBV29-1 and TRBJ1-1; D is possibly TRBD1 (6 bases). V was cut by 7 bases and J by 3 bases, with 15 bases left in between. This CDR3 has 13 amino acids. Germline V CDR1 and CDR2: SQVTM, ANQGSEA. In nucleotides, the CDR3 is TGCAGCGCCCAGGGGTTAGTACACACTGAAGCTTTCTTT. This codes for CSAQGLVHTEAFF.

Judged by abundance, this clonotype is medium-sized. The chain joins TRBV7-8 to TRBJ1-2, with 9 bases aligning to TRBD1. The CDR3 runs to 14 residues. The germline V gene encodes CDR1 SGHVS and CDR2 FQNEAQ. V lost 5 bases, J lost 2 bases, and 3 bases stayed unmatched. CDR3: CASSPGQGNYGYTF. In DNA form, the CDR3 reads TGTGCCAGCAGCCCCGGACAGGGGAACTATGGCTACACCTTC.

There are a few counts of this clonotype. This chain joins TRBV19 and TRBJ2-5; 7 bases line up with TRBD1. Per the germline V gene, CDR1 is LNHDA and CDR2 is SQIVND (reference sequence). Germline trimming cut 6 bases from V and 2 bases from J; bases unmatched to any gene: 6. The CDR3 length is 14 residues. The CDR3 reads CASRNRGQQETQYF. CDR3 bases: TGTGCCAGTAGAAACAGGGGACAACAAGAGACCCAGTACTTC.

In this sample, this clonotype turned up many times. This chain connects TRBV11-2 to TRBJ2-1, with 8 bases fitting TRBD2. The CDR3 has 13 amino acids. V was pared by 6 bases and J by 10 bases, with 8 bases of the junction left unmatched. Germline CDR1 reads SGHAT; CDR2 reads FQNNGV. The CDR3 sequence: CASSLRGGLEQFF. The CDR3 DNA sequence: TGTGCCAGCAGTCTCCGGGGGGGCTTGGAGCAGTTCTTC. Drawing the rest from reference TRBV11-2 and TRBJ2-1, the complete variable domain is EAGVAQSPRYKIIEKRQSVAFWCNPISGHATLYWYQQILGQGPKLLIQFQNNGVVDDSQLPKDRFSAERLKGVDSTLKIQPAKLEDSAVYLCASSLRGGLEQFFGPGTRLTVL.

The sample holds a few counts of this clonotype. The genes are TRBV7-2 and TRBJ2-3; 9 bases fit TRBD1. The CDR3 contains 15 residues. The J segment lost 7 bases and the V segment lost 4 bases, leaving 9 bases of the junction unmatched. Per the germline V gene, CDR1 is SGHTA and CDR2 is FQGNSA. The DNA of the CDR3 is TGTGCCAGCAGCTCCGGACAGGGGTTCGACTATACGCAGTATTTT. This encodes CASSSGQGFDYTQYF.

Ten or more counts support this clonotype. The DNA for the CDR3 is TGTGCCAGCAGTCGGGGCTTGGGGGGAGTTTCTGGAAACACCATATATTTT. It is translated as CASSRGLGGVSGNTIYF. This rearrangement joins TRBV28 to TRBJ1-3, with TRBD1 as a possible D gene (5 bases). This CDR3 is built from 17 residues. Per the germline V gene, CDR1 is MDHEN and CDR2 is SYDVKM. V lost 5 bases and J 1 base, leaving 18 bases between the germline ends.

This clonotype was counted at least ten times. V is TRBV28 and J is TRBJ1-1; D is unclear. The CDR3 extends over 14 amino acids. The V gene lost 8 bases and the J gene lost 2 bases, with 15 bases spanning the gap. The germline gives CDR1 MDHEN, CDR2 SYDVKM. The CDR3 protein is CASDLTGDNTEAFF. The CDR3 nucleotides are TGTGCCAGCGACCTAACCGGCGATAACACTGAAGCTTTCTTT.

This clonotype showed up just a few times. The chain recombines TRBV3-1 with TRBJ1-1; the D is unclear. The CDR3 consists of 17 residues. V lost 0 bases, J lost 1 base, and 15 bases lay in between. Germline V gene lookup returns CDR1 LGHDT and CDR2 YNNKEL (reference sequence). CDR3 DNA sequence: TGTGCCAGCAGCCAAGATCGGGTAGGACTCGGGAACACTGAAGCTTTCTTT. Its translation is CASSQDRVGLGNTEAFF. The full variable domain, completed using reference TRBV3-1 and TRBJ1-1, is DTAVSQTPKYLVTQMGNDKSIKCEQNLGHDTMYWYKQDSKKFLKIMFSYNNKELIINETVPNRFSPKSPDKAHLNLHINSLELGDSAVYFCASSQDRVGLGNTEAFFGQGTRLTVV.

This clonotype was recorded a few times. J is TRBJ1-1 and V is TRBV12-3 or TRBV12-4; weak D call: TRBD1 (6 bases). The V and J ends lost 2 bases and 2 bases respectively, with 9 bases between them. This CDR3 has 14 residues. Here the CDR3 DNA reads TGTGCCAGCAGTTTACAGGGGCCAAACACTGAAGCTTTCTTT. Translating gives CASSLQGPNTEAFF.

There are a few counts of this clonotype. This chain links TRBV20-1 with TRBJ2-5, with D perhaps matching TRBD1 (6 bases). CDR1 DFQATT and CDR2 SNEGSKA come from the germline V gene (reference sequence). The CDR3 spans 15 residues. V was pared by 8 bases and J by 3 bases, with 22 bases between. The CDR3 protein is CSRRLLEGVKETQYF. CDR3 nucleotide sequence: TGCAGTCGTCGACTCCTAGAGGGGGTAAAAGAGACCCAGTACTTC.

There are many counts of this clonotype. This sequence joins TRBV7-2 and TRBJ1-1, with D possibly TRBD1 on 6 matching bases. Germline V gene lookup returns CDR1 SGHTA and CDR2 FQGNSA. This CDR3 has 17 residues. The V end lost 11 bases, the J end lost 6 bases, and 31 bases lay between the germline ends. The CDR3 DNA sequence: TGTGCCGGCAAACGACAGGCCCAGGGCTCGGGTTGGGCTGAAGCTTTCTTT. It codes for CAGKRQAQGSGWAEAFF.

This chain connects TRBV11-2 to TRBJ1-1; no clear D. With 1 base removed from V and 5 bases from J, the gap between germline ends came to 8 bases. Germline V lookup: CDR1 SGHAT, CDR2 FQNNGV. CDR3 length: 13 residues. CDR3 nucleotides: TGTGCCAGCAGCTTAGCGTTATTTACTGAAGCTTTCTTT. The encoded protein is CASSLALFTEAFF.

This chain links TRBV20-1 with TRBJ2-3; D not certain. V gave up 0 bases and J gave up 5 bases, with 12 bases separating them. The CDR3 sequence is 14 residues long. The germline V gene encodes CDR1 DFQATT and CDR2 SNEGSKA (reference sequence). The CDR3 nucleotides read TGCAGTGCTAGAGATAGACGGCCAGGAGATACGCAGTATTTT. It translates to CSARDRRPGDTQYF.

This clonotype is medium-sized within its sample. The rearrangement links TRBV7-2 to TRBJ2-7; D remains ambiguous. Trimming pared 1 base from V and 5 bases from J, leaving 21 bases between. The CDR3 covers 17 residues. Germline V CDR1 and CDR2: SGHTA, FQGNSA. CDR3 in amino acids: CASSLGPGRRLKDEQYF. CDR3 bases: TGTGCCAGCAGCTTAGGTCCCGGACGTCGGTTGAAGGACGAGCAGTACTTC.

Many counts were recorded for this clonotype. The chain joins TRBV7-9 to TRBJ2-3; no clear D gene. This CDR3 has 14 amino acids. Per germline, CDR1 SEHNR and CDR2 FQNEAQ (reference sequence). V was pared by 1 base and J by 6 bases, with 11 bases between. The CDR3 bases are TGTGCCAGCAGCTTAGATGGCTTGCAGGATACGCAGTATTTT. Its protein is CASSLDGLQDTQYF.

At least ten counts were recorded for this clonotype. The J gene is TRBJ2-3, the V gene TRBV12-3 or TRBV12-4; 7 bases agree with TRBD1. V shed 3 bases and J 11 bases; nucleotides not matched to a gene: 11. The CDR3 has 14 amino acids. CDR3 in amino acids: CASSLRGGKIEQYF. The CDR3 nucleotides read TGTGCCAGCAGTTTGCGAGGGGGCAAGATTGAGCAGTATTTT.

This clonotype appeared a few times. The V gene is TRBV5-1, the J gene TRBJ1-1; 11 positions match TRBD1. The CDR3 contains 16 residues. CDR1 and CDR2 from the germline V gene are SGHRS and YFSETQ. Trimming took 1 base from V and 2 from J; bases not matched to a gene: 4. CDR3 DNA: TGCGCCAGCAGCTTGATGGGACAGGGGGTTAACACTGAAGCTTTCTTT. As protein: CASSLMGQGVNTEAFF.

This clonotype was seen a handful of times. V is TRBV20-1 and J is TRBJ1-1; 9 positions match TRBD1. After removal of 2 bases from V and 3 bases from J, the junction contained 7 bases not matched to a gene. The CDR3 length is 15 residues. CDR1 and CDR2 (germline): DFQATT, SNEGSKA (reference sequence). In DNA, the CDR3 is TGCAGTGCTAGACCAAGGACAGGGGCGTACACTGAAGCTTTCTTT. Translated, it gives CSARPRTGAYTEAFF.